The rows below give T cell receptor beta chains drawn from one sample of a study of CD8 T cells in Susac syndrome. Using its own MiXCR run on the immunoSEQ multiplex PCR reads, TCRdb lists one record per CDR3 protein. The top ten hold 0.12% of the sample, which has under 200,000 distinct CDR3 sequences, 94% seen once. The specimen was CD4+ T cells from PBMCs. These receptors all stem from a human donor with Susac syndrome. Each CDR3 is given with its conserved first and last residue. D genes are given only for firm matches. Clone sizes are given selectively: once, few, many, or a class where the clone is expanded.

TGTGCCAGCTCACCTGGTCCCTCAAGCTCCTACGAGCAGTACTTC,CASSPGPSSSYEQYF,TRBJ2-7,TRBV18,.,.,15
TGCAGCGTTGTTCCCGGAGCCTACGAGCAGTACTTC,CSVVPGAYEQYF,TRBJ2-7,TRBV29-1,.,.,12
TGCAGCGTTATTGGGAACACCTACGAGCAGTACTTC,CSVIGNTYEQYF,TRBJ2-7,TRBV29-1,.,.,12
TGTGCCATCAGTGTGAGACAGCTCTATGGCTACACCTTC,CAISVRQLYGYTF,TRBJ1-2,TRBV10-3,.,.,13
TGCAGTGCTAGAGACGAAGTAGGAGGCATTCAGTACTTC,CSARDEVGGIQYF,TRBJ2-4,TRBV20-1,.,.,13
TGCAGTGCCCTTGGGCGGAATTCTTATGGCTACACCTTC,CSALGRNSYGYTF,TRBJ1-2,TRBV20-1,.,.,13
TGCGCCAGCAGCCCAACAGGGGCGAACTCCTACGAGCAGTACTTC,CASSPTGANSYEQYF,TRBJ2-7,TRBV4-1,TRBD1,once,15
TGCGCCAGCAGCCAAGAAAAGCGGGGGGGCCTAGGCAATGAGCAGTTCTTC,CASSQEKRGGLGNEQFF,TRBJ2-1,TRBV4-1,TRBD2,.,17
TGTGCCAGCAGCCCCACGGGGACAGGGTCTGACGAGCAGTACTTC,CASSPTGTGSDEQYF,TRBJ2-7,TRBV3-1,TRBD1,.,15
TGTGCCAGCAGCGTAGCTGGGTGGGGTTCCAACGAGCAGTACTTC,CASSVAGWGSNEQYF,TRBJ2-7,TRBV9,.,.,15
TGCAGTGCTAGGCCGGGACAGCCTTTCTCTGGGGCCAACGTCCTGACTTTC,CSARPGQPFSGANVLTF,TRBJ2-6,TRBV20-1,TRBD1,.,17
TGTGCCAGCAGCGAGACATGGGCGGGGGGATACAATGAGCAGTTCTTC,CASSETWAGGYNEQFF,TRBJ2-1,TRBV9,TRBD2,.,16
TGTGCCAGCAGCTTAGAATCTAGCGGGTATGAGCAGTTCTTC,CASSLESSGYEQFF,TRBJ2-1,TRBV11-2,TRBD2,.,14